Given below is one T cell receptor beta chain in context. This specimen belongs to a study of blood T cell repertoires in COVID-19. Sequenced by immunoSEQ multiplex PCR; TCRdb stores in-frame clones only, minus some. The data show roughly 200,000 clones, almost 90% seen once. Trimming at V came to 1 base and at J to 9 bases, leaving 11 bases not matched to a gene. CDR3 length: 16 amino acids. CDR1 and CDR2 (germline): KGHSH, LQKENI. Sequenced input: peripheral blood. The chain couples TRBV18 to TRBJ2-1, with 8 bases aligning to TRBD2. The sequence was obtained from a man aged 18-30 years with active or convalescent COVID-19. For the CDR3, the DNA is TGTGCCAGCTCACCACTGTCTCCAGCGGGAGTCGGTGAGCAGTTCTTC. This sequence encodes CASSPLSPAGVGEQFF.